This section outlines one TCR beta chain sequence together with its context. Antigen unknown. These data belong to a study of OX40 agonist ivuxolimab in advanced cancers. Study outcomes and limitations: The average count of expanded clones was higher among CD8+ T cells than among CD4+.

Measured with immunoSEQ multiplex PCR; TCRdb has only the in-frame clones, and not every one. The sample yields roughly 61,000 clones, 92% seen once. Germline V gene sequence: CDR1 SGHRS, CDR2 YFSETQ. The CDR3 runs to 13 residues. Trimming cost V 4 bases and J 4 bases, with 11 bases left between them. The TCR sequence derives from an adult with an advanced solid tumor such as melanoma, head and neck, liver or kidney cancer. The chain carries TRBV5-1 and TRBJ1-2; D is unresolved. The starting material was CD4+ or CD8+ T cells sorted from blood, obtained in a trial of the OX40 agonist ivuxolimab. The CDR3 DNA sequence: TGCGCCAGCAGCGGGGAGGGAGGCTATGGCTACACCTTC. Translation gives CASSGEGGYGYTF.